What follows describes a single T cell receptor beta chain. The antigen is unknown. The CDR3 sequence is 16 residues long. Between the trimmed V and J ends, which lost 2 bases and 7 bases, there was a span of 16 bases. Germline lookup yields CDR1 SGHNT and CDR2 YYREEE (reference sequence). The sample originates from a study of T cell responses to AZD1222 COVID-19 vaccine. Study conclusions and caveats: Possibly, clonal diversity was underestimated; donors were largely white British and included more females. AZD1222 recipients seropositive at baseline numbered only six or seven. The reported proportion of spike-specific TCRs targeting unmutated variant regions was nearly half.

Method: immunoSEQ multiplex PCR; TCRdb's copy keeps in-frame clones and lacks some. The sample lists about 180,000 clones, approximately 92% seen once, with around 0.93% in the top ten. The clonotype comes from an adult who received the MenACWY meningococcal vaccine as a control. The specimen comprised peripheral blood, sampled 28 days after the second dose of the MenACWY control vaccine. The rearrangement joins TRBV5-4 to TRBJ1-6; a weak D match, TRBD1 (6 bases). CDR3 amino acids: CASSFGGGLSNSPLHF. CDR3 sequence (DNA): TGTGCCAGCAGCTTCGGGGGGGGGCTGAGCAATTCACCCCTCCACTTT.